This TCR beta chain was found in a study of blood T cell repertoires in COVID-19. The method was immunoSEQ multiplex PCR; TCRdb's version includes in-frame clones alone and lacks a portion of them. The sample contains around 290,000 clones, 91% of which appear only once. This sequence originates from a woman in her 30s with COVID-19, enrolled during active disease. The sample consisted of peripheral blood.

CDR3 in DNA: TGTGCCAGCAGTTTGCAGGGGGGTGACATTCAGTACTTC. Its protein product is CASSLQGGDIQYF. V and J are TRBV12-3 or TRBV12-4 and TRBJ2-4, with D possibly being TRBD1 (7 bases). This CDR3 is 13 amino acids long. V was trimmed by 3 bases and J by 8 bases, leaving 11 bases between them.